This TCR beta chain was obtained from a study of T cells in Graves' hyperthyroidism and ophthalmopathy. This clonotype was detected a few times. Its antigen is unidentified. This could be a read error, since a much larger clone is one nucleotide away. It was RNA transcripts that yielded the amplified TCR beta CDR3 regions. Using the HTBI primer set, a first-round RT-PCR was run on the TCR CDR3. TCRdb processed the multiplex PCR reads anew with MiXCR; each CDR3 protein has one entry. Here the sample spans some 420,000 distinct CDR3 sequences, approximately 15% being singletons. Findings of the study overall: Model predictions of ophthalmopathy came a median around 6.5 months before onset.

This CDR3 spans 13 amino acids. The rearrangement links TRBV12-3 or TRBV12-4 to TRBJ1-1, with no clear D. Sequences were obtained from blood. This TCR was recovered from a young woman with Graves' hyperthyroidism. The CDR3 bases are TGTGCCAGCAGAAGTTTGGGGAACACTGGAGCTTTCTTT. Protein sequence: CASRSLGNTGAFF.